The T cell receptor beta chain under discussion was sequenced for a study of identical twins. Donors were all healthy Caucasians. Broader study findings: Weaker excess twin sharing was seen among beta out-of-frame sequences.

TCRdb recomputed calls from the 5' RACE reads with MiXCR, one row per CDR3 protein. The table shows 500,000 to 650,000 distinct CDR3 sequences, with approximately 20% occurring only once. This clonotype was observed a handful of times. Antigen: not known. CDR3 size: 11 residues. Trimming removed 6 bases from V and 2 bases from J, with 4 bases in between. Looked up from germline, CDR1 is ENHRY and CDR2 is SYGVKD. The sample also formed part of further work on yellow fever vaccine responses in identical twins.

This sequence joins TRBV10-3 and TRBJ2-5; D call uncertain. Sequenced input: CD4+ T cells sorted from blood. This TCR was recovered from a woman younger than 30 in good health. This CDR3 is CAISQQETQYF. Written as DNA, the CDR3 is TGTGCCATCAGCCAACAAGAGACCCAGTACTTC.